Given below is one T cell receptor (beta chain) in context. Its antigen is currently unknown. The CDR3 loop spans 14 amino acids. V shed 3 bases, J shed 6 bases, and the junction held 3 bases outside the gene matches. Germline V lookup: CDR1 PRHDT, CDR2 FYEKMQ (reference sequence). Healthy bone marrow donors supplied every sample. The PCR had 60 Vbeta and 13 Jbeta primers. Clones were sequenced by immunoSEQ multiplex PCR, and TCRdb holds only the in-frame ones, with some missing. The sample comprises under 110,000 clones, around 75% of which are singletons, and about 10% rests with the top ten. These data originate in a study of cytomegalovirus exposure and HLA in healthy donors. In the study overall: The study's early data release held about 85 million unique TCRs from HLA-typed donors. Findings and caveats of the study: Later genetic work tied a missense DCLRE1C variant to beta-chain V and J trimming.

Sequenced material: PBMCs. The gene calls are TRBV13 and TRBJ2-7; 12 bases match TRBD2. This clonotype was obtained from a man aged 50 to 59 in good health and CMV-seronegative. DNA of the CDR3: TGTGCCAGCAGCTTCGGGACTAGCGGGCGCGAGCAGTACTTC. Translation: CASSFGTSGREQYF.